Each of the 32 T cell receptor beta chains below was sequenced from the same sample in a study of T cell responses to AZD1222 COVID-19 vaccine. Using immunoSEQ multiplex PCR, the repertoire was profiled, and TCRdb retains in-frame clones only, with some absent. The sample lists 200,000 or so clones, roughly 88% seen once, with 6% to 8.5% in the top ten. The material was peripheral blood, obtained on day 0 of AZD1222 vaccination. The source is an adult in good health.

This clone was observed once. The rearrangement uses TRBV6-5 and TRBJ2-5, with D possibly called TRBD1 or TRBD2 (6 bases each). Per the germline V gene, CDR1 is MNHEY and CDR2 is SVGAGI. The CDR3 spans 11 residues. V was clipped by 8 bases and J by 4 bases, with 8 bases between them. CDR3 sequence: CASRGRETQYF. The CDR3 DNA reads TGTGCCAGCCGGGGGCGAGAGACCCAGTACTTC.

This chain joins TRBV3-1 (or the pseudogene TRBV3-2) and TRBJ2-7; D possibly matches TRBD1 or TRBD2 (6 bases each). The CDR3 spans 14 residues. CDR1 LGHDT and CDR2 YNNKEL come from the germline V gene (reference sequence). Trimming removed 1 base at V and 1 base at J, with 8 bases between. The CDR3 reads CASSQAGASYEQYF. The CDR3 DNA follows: TGTGCCAGCAGCCAAGCGGGGGCATCCTACGAGCAGTACTTC.

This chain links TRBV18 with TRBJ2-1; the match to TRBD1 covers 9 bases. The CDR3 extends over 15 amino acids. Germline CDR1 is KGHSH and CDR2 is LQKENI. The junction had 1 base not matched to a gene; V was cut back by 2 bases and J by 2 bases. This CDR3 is CASSPRDRAYNEQFF. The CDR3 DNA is TGTGCCAGCTCACCAAGGGACAGGGCCTACAATGAGCAGTTCTTC.

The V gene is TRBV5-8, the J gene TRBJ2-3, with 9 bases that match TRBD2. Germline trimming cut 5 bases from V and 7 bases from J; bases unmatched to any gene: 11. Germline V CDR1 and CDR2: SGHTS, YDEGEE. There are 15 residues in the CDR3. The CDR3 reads CASSYLSSGAHTQYF. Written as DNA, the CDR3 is TGTGCCAGCAGTTACCTCTCTAGCGGGGCTCATACGCAGTATTTT.

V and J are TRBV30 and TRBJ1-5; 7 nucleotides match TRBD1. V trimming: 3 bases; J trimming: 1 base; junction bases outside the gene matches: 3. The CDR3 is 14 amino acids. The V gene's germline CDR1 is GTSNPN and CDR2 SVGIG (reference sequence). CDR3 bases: TGTGCCTGGAGGGGGGGACAGAGCAATCAGCCCCAGCATTTT. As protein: CAWRGGQSNQPQHF.

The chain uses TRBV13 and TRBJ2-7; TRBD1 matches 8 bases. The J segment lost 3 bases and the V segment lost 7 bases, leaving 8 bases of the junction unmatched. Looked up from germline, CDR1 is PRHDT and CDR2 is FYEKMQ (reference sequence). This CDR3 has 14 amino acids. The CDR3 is CASTNQGALYEQYF. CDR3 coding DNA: TGTGCCAGCACCAACCAGGGGGCTCTCTACGAGCAGTACTTC.

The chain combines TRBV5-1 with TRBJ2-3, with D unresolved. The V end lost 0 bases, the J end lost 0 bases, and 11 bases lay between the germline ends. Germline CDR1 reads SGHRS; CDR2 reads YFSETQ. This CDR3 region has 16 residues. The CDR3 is CASSLVAGPSTDTQYF. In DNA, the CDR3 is TGCGCCAGCAGCTTGGTGGCAGGCCCTAGCACAGATACGCAGTATTTT.

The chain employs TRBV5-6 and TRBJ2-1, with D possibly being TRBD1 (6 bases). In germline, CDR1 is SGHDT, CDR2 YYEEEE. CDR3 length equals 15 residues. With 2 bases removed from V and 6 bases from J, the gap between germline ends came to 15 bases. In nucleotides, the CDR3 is TGTGCCAGCAGCTTCAGGGGTTTGGCCCCCAATGAGCAGTTCTTC. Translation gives CASSFRGLAPNEQFF.

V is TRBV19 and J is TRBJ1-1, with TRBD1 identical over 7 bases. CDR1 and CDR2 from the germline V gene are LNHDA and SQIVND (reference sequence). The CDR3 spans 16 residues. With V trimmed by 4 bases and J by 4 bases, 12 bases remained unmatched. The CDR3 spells CASSRAPGGPGTEAFF. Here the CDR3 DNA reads TGTGCCAGTAGTAGGGCCCCAGGGGGGCCGGGCACTGAAGCTTTCTTT. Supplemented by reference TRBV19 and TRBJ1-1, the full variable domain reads DGGITQSPKYLFRKEGQNVTLSCEQNLNHDAMYWYRQDPGQGLRLIYYSQIVNDFQKGDIAEGYSVSREKKESFPLTVTSAQKNPTAFYLCASSRAPGGPGTEAFFGQGTRLTVV.

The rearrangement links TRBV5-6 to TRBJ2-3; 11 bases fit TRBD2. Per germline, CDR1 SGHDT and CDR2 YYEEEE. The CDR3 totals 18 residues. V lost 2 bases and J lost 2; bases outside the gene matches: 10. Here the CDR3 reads CASSFALAGVIHTDTQYF. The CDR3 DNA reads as TGTGCCAGCAGCTTTGCACTAGCGGGGGTCATACACACAGATACGCAGTATTTT.

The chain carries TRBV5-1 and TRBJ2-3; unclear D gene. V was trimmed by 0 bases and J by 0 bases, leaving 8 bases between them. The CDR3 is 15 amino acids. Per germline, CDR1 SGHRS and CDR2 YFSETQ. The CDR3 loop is CASSLAPGSTDTQYF. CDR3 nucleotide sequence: TGCGCCAGCAGCTTGGCTCCTGGCAGCACAGATACGCAGTATTTT.

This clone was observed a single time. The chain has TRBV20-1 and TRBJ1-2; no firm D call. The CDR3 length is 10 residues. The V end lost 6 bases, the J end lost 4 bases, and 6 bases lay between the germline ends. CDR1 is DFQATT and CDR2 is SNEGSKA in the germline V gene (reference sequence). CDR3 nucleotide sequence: TGCAGTGCCCCGACCTATGGCTACACCTTC. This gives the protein CSAPTYGYTF.

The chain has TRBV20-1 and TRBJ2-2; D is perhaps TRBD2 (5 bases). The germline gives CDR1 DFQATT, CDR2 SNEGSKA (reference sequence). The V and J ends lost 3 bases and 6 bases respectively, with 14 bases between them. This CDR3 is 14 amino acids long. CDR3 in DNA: TGCAGTGCTAGTCCGGGGTGGGTCGCCGGGGAGCTGTTTTTT. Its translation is CSASPGWVAGELFF.

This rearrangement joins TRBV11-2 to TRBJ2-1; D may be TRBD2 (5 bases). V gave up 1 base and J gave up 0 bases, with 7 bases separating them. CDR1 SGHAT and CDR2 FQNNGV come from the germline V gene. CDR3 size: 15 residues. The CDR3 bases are TGTGCCAGCAGCTTAGCGGGAACCTCCTACAATGAGCAGTTCTTC. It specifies CASSLAGTSYNEQFF.

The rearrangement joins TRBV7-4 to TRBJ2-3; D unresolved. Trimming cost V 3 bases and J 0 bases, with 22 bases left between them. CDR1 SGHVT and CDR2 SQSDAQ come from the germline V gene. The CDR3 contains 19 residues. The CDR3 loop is CASSFMVVSQRTSTDTQYF. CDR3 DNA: TGTGCCAGCAGCTTTATGGTGGTAAGTCAGAGAACTAGCACAGATACGCAGTATTTT.

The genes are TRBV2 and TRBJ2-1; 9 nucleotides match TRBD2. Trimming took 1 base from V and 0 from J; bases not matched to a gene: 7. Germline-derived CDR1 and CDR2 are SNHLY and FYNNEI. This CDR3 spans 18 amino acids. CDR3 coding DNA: TGTGCCAGCAGTGAAGGGGTGCGGGGGGGCCTCTCCTACAATGAGCAGTTCTTC. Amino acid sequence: CASSEGVRGGLSYNEQFF.

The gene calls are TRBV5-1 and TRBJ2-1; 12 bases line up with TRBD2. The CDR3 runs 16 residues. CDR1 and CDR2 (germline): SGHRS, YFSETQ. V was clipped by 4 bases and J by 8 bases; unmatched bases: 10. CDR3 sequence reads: CASSTTTSGGGDEQFF. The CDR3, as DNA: TGCGCCAGCAGCACTACGACTAGCGGGGGAGGCGATGAGCAGTTCTTC.

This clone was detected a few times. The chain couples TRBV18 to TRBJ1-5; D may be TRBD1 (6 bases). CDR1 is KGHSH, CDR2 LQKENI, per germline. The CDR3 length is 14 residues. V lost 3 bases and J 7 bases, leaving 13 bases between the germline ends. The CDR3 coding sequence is TGTGCCAGCTCACCGCTACAGGGTGGCCAGCCCCAGCATTTT. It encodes CASSPLQGGQPQHF.

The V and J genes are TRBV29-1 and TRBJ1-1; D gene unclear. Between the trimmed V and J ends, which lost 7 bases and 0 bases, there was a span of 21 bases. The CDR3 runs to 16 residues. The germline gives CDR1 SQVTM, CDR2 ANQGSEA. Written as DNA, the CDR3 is TGCAGCGCCCCCCTGCGGGCAGGAACCATGAACACTGAAGCTTTCTTT. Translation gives CSAPLRAGTMNTEAFF.

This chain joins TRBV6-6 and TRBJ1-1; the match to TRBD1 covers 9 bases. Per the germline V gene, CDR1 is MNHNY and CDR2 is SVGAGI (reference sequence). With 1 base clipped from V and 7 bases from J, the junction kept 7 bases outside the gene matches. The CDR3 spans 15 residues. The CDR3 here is CASSYLTGGGGEAFF. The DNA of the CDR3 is TGTGCCAGCAGTTACTTGACAGGGGGGGGAGGTGAAGCTTTCTTT.

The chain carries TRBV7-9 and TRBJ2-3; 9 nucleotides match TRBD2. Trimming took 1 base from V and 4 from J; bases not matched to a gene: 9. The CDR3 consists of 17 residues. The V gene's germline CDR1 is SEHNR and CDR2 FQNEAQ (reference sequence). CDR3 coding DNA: TGTGCCAGCAGCTTAGTTTTTGCGGGGGGGCTCCCAGATACGCAGTATTTT. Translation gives CASSLVFAGGLPDTQYF. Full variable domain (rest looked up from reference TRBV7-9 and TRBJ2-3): DTGVSQNPRHKITKRGQNVTFRCDPISEHNRLYWYRQTLGQGPEFLTYFQNEAQLEKSRLLSDRFSAERPKGSFSTLEIQRTEQGDSAMYLCASSLVFAGGLPDTQYFGPGTRLTVL.

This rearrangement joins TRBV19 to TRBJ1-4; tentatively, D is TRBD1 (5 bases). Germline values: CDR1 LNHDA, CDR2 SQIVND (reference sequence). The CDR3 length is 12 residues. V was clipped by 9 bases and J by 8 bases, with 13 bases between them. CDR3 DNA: TGTGCCAGCCGGGACCGTCGGGAAAAACTGTTTTTT. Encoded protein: CASRDRREKLFF.

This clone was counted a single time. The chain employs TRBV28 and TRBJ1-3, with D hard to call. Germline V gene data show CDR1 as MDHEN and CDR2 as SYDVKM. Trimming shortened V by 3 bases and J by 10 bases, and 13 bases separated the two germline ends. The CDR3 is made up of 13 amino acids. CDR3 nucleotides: TGTGCCAGCAGTTTGGGGAGGGAAGGGACCATATATTTT. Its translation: CASSLGREGTIYF.

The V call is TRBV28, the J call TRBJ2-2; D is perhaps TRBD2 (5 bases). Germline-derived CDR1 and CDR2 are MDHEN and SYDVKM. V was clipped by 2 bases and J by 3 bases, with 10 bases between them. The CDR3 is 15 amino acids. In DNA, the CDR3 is TGTGCCAGCAGTTTAACGGGGTCCGACACCGGGGAGCTGTTTTTT. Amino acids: CASSLTGSDTGELFF.

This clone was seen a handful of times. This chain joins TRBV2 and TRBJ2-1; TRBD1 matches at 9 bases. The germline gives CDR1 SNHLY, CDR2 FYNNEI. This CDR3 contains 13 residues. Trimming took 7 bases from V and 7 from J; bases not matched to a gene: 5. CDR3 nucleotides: TGTGCCAGCAACGGACAGGGGTGGAATGAGCAGTTCTTC. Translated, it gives CASNGQGWNEQFF.

CDR3 protein: CASSTLNTEAFF. The CDR3 nucleotides read TGTGCCAGCAGCACTCTGAACACTGAAGCTTTCTTT. This chain connects TRBV11-1 to TRBJ1-1; D unresolved. Trimming left V 5 bases short and J 0 bases short, with 4 bases between. The germline V gene has CDR1 SGHAT and CDR2 FQDESV (reference sequence). The CDR3 covers 12 residues.

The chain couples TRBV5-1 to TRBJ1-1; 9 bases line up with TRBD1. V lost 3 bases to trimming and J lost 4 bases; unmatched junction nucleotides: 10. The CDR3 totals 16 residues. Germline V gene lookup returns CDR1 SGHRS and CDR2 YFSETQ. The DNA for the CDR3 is TGCGCCAGCAGCTCCTGGACAGGGGACGATGGCACTGAAGCTTTCTTT. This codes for CASSSWTGDDGTEAFF.

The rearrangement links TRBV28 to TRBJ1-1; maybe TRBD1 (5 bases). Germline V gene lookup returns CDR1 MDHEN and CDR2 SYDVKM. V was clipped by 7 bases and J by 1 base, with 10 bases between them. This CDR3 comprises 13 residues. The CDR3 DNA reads TGTGCCAGCACGGGACTGACGAACACTGAAGCTTTCTTT. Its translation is CASTGLTNTEAFF.

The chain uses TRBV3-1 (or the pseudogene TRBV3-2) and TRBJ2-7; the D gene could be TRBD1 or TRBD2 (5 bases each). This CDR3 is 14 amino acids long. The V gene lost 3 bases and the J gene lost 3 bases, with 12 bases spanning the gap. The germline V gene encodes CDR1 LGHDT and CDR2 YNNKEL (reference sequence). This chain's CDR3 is CASSQNTRGYEQYF. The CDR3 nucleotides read TGTGCCAGCAGCCAGAACACGAGGGGCTACGAGCAGTACTTC.

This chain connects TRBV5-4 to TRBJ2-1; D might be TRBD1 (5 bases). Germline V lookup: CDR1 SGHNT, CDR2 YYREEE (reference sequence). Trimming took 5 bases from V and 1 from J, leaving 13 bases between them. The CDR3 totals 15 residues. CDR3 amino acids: CASSPGRVSYNEQFF. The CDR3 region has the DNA TGTGCCAGCAGTCCCGGCAGGGTGTCCTACAATGAGCAGTTCTTC.

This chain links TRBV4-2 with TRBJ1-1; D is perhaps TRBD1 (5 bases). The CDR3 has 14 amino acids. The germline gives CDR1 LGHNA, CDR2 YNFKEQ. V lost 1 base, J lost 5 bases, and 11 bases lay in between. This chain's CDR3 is CASSQGTGRTEAFF. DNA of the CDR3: TGTGCCAGCAGCCAAGGGACGGGACGTACTGAAGCTTTCTTT.

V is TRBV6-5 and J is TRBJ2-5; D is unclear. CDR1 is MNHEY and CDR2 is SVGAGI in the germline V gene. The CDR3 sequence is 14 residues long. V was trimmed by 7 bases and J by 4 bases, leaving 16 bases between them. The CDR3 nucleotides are TGTGCCAGCACCCCGACAAGTTTACGAGAGACCCAGTACTTC. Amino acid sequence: CASTPTSLRETQYF.